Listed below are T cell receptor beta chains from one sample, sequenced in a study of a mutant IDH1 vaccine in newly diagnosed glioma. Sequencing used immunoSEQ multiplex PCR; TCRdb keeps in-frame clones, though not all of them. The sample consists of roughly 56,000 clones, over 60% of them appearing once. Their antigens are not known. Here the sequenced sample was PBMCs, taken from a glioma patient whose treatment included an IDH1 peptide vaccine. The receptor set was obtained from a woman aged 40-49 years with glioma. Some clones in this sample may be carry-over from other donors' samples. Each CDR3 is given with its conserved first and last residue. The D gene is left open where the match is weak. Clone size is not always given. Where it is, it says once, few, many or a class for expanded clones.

TGTGCTAGCAGCTTAGCCCCGGGACCGGCTATCGGGGAGACCCAGTACTTC	CASSLAPGPAIGETQYF	TRBJ2-5	-	TRBV7-7	-
TGTGCCAGTAGTATAAAATGGGACCGCGCAAACTATGGCTACACCTTC	CASSIKWDRANYGYTF	TRBJ1-2	-	TRBV19	-
TGTGCCAGCTCACCACAGGGGGGGCCCCAAGAGACCCAGTACTTC	CASSPQGGPQETQYF	TRBJ2-5	-	TRBV18	-
TGTGCCAGTAGCCGGGGACAGGGCAATGGCTACACCTTC	CASSRGQGNGYTF	TRBJ1-2	few	TRBV19	TRBD1
TGCGCCAGCACCACTGGACAGGGTGGGGGCTATGGCTACACCTTC	CASTTGQGGGYGYTF	TRBJ1-2	-	TRBV5-1	TRBD1
TGTGCCAGCAGCTCCGGGACAGGGGGCGTTTATACGCAGTATTTT	CASSSGTGGVYTQYF	TRBJ2-3	-	TRBV13	TRBD1
TGTGCCAGCAGCGTAGGAAGTAGCGGGGGGGTTCAAGAGACCCAGTACTTC	CASSVGSSGGVQETQYF	TRBJ2-5	-	TRBV9	TRBD2
TGTGCCAGCAGCTTGGAACAGTCTGCTCCTTTTTACACCTTC	CASSLEQSAPFYTF	TRBJ1-2	-	TRBV5-6	-
TGTGCCGCCAGTACCGGGACATCCACATCGGGCTCTGAAGCTTTCTTT	CAASTGTSTSGSEAFF	TRBJ1-1	-	TRBV10-3	-
TGCGCCAGCGGCCCAGGGCAGGAGACCCAGTACTTC	CASGPGQETQYF	TRBJ2-5	-	TRBV5-1	-
TGTGCCAGCAGCCACAGGGGGCGGACTGAAGCTTTCTTT	CASSHRGRTEAFF	TRBJ1-1	-	TRBV11-3	TRBD1
TGTGCCAGCAGTACAGGGGCTGGCTACACCTTC	CASSTGAGYTF	TRBJ1-2	-	TRBV7-9	TRBD1
TGTGCCAGCAGCTGGAAAAGAATAGATACACAGTATTTT	CASSWKRIDTQYF	TRBJ2-3	-	TRBV7-3	-
TGTGCCAGCAGAGGACTAGCGGTTACAGATACGCAGTATTTT	CASRGLAVTDTQYF	TRBJ2-3	-	TRBV13	TRBD2
TGCAGCGTTGGGTTAGGGGTTCATGAAAAACTGTTTTTT	CSVGLGVHEKLFF	TRBJ1-4	-	TRBV29-1	-
TGTGCCACCTACACATGGGGTCTGCAGCCCCAGCATTTT	CATYTWGLQPQHF	TRBJ1-5	-	TRBV6-6	-
TGTGCCAGCAGTTTTGACAGGCGAAACGAGCAGTACTTC	CASSFDRRNEQYF	TRBJ2-7	once	TRBV6-6	-
TGTGCCAGCAGTTCTAGGGTCAATGAGCAGTTCTTC	CASSSRVNEQFF	TRBJ2-1	-	TRBV6-1	-
TGTGCCAGCTCCCCGAAAGGGGCAGGGATGAACACTGAAGCTTTCTTT	CASSPKGAGMNTEAFF	TRBJ1-1	few	TRBV18	-
TGTGCCAGCAGTGAGCAGGACAGTGATAATTCACCCCTCCACTTT	CASSEQDSDNSPLHF	TRBJ1-6	-	TRBV6-4	-
TGTGCCAGCAGTTTATGGGGGGCAACTAATGAAAAACTGTTTTTT	CASSLWGATNEKLFF	TRBJ1-4	-	TRBV28	-
TGTGCCAGCAGCTTCACTCGCCACCGGGACATGGACTCCTACGAGCAGTACTTC	CASSFTRHRDMDSYEQYF	TRBJ2-7	-	TRBV5-6	-
TGTGCCAGCAGTCAAGCCACGGGTTCGTGGAAACTGTTTTTT	CASSQATGSWKLFF	TRBJ1-4	few	TRBV6-1	-
TGTGCCACCAGCAGAGACCAGGGTTCTGGGGCCAACGTCCTGACTTTC	CATSRDQGSGANVLTF	TRBJ2-6	-	TRBV15	-
TGTGCCAGCAGTGGTACACCGGGACAGGGGGCAAGCGAGCAGTACTTC	CASSGTPGQGASEQYF	TRBJ2-7	few	TRBV6-1	TRBD1
TGTGCCAGCAAGCCCCCGGACAGGGGGGGGAAGAATGGCTACACCTTC	CASKPPDRGGKNGYTF	TRBJ1-2	-	TRBV5-6	TRBD1
TGTGCCTGGAGTGTACCCCTACTAGCGGGAGCCCCCGGGGAGCTGTTTTTT	CAWSVPLLAGAPGELFF	TRBJ2-2	-	TRBV30	TRBD2
TGTGCCAGCAGTGGGACAGGGGGCGCTCACACTGAAGCTTTCTTT	CASSGTGGAHTEAFF	TRBJ1-1	-	TRBV6-4	TRBD1
TGCGCCAGCAGCCATGGGACTAGCAGATACAATGAGCAGTTCTTC	CASSHGTSRYNEQFF	TRBJ2-1	-	TRBV4-3	TRBD2
TGTGCCAGCAGCTTAGGGTTTGACAGCTCCTACGAGCAGTACTTC	CASSLGFDSSYEQYF	TRBJ2-7	-	TRBV7-2	-
TGCGCCAGCAGACTCGGGCGACTCAGCACAGATACGCAGTATTTT	CASRLGRLSTDTQYF	TRBJ2-3	-	TRBV5-1	-
TGTGCCAGTAGTATAAGAGGACCCGGAACAGGGGAAGGGATGAACACTGAAGCTTTCTTT	CASSIRGPGTGEGMNTEAFF	TRBJ1-1	-	TRBV19	TRBD1
TGCAGTGCCCGGGCCCGGGAGACCCAGTACTTC	CSARARETQYF	TRBJ2-5	once	TRBV20-1	-
TGTGCCAGCAGTGAGGGGGACAGGGGGCGCCGCGGCACTGAAGCTTTCTTT	CASSEGDRGRRGTEAFF	TRBJ1-1	-	TRBV2	TRBD1
TGTGCCATCAGTGCGACAGGTAATCAGCCCCAGCATTTC	CAISATGNQPQHF	TRBJ1-5	-	TRBV10-3	-